The clone carrying this T cell receptor beta chain was observed once. This sample is drawn from a study of cytomegalovirus exposure and HLA in healthy donors. Germline V lookup: CDR1 SGHVS, CDR2 FQNEAQ. The CDR3 totals 13 residues. V was clipped by 3 bases and J by 2 bases, with 8 bases between them. PCR was performed using 60 Vbeta and 13 Jbeta primers. Profiled with immunoSEQ multiplex PCR; TCRdb holds only in-frame clones, not every one. Of over 150,000 clones in the sample, 70% to 80% were seen once. The receptor comes from a man aged 30-40 years in good health and CMV-seropositive. Sequenced input: PBMCs. The chain joins TRBV7-8 to TRBJ2-7; weak D call: TRBD2 (5 bases). CDR3 bases: TGTGCCAGCAGCTTCGACTACCCCTACGAGCAGTACTTC. Translation: CASSFDYPYEQYF.